These 30 T cell receptor beta chains share one sample of origin, sequenced in a study of blood T cell repertoires in COVID-19. Measured with immunoSEQ multiplex PCR; TCRdb has only the in-frame clones, and not every one. The sample contains 250,000 to 300,000 clones, about 80% of which appear only once. The specimen sequenced was PBMCs or T cells enriched from blood (not recorded which). These receptors were collected from a man younger than 40 with acute COVID-19.

This chain joins TRBV4-1 and TRBJ2-1, with 15 bases fitting TRBD2. V trimming: 4 bases; J trimming: 9 bases; junction bases outside the gene matches: 13. The CDR3 spans 18 residues. Germline V gene data show CDR1 as MGHRA and CDR2 as YSYEKL. In DNA, the CDR3 is TGCGCCAGCAGCCGACAGGGACTAGCGGGAGGAGGATGGGGTGAGCAGTTCTTC. Amino acids: CASSRQGLAGGGWGEQFF.

The V gene is TRBV4-1, the J gene TRBJ1-5; D is uncertain. The CDR3 contains 13 residues. Germline CDR1 is MGHRA and CDR2 is YSYEKL. Between the trimmed V and J ends, which lost 1 base and 7 bases, there was a span of 8 bases. CDR3 in amino acids: CASSQVNGQPQHF. The CDR3 DNA reads as TGCGCCAGCAGCCAAGTAAATGGCCAGCCCCAGCATTTT.

The J gene is TRBJ1-1, the V gene TRBV10-2, with 7 bases lining up with TRBD1. Germline-derived CDR1 and CDR2 are WSHSY and SAAADI. Trimming cost V 5 bases and J 0 bases; bases outside gene matches: 9. The CDR3 has 16 amino acids. The CDR3, as DNA: TGCGCCAGCAGTCACCGGGACAGAGCCATGAACACTGAAGCTTTCTTT. It encodes CASSHRDRAMNTEAFF.

For this clone: The junction does not match germline at one end; this may be a read error. CDR3 protein: CASSNGLSGGEAQYF. The DNA for the CDR3 is TGTGCCAGCAGTAACGGGTTATCGGGGGGAGAGGCCCAGTACTTC. J is TRBJ2-5 and V is TRBV7-9; 7 bases agree with TRBD2. Germline V gene data show CDR1 as SEHNR and CDR2 as FQNEAQ (reference sequence). CDR3 size: 15 residues.

This chain uses TRBV27 with TRBJ2-1, with 7 bases that match TRBD1. Germline-derived CDR1 and CDR2 are MNHEY and SMNVEV (reference sequence). The CDR3 spans 13 residues. J lost 9 bases, V lost 6 bases, and 8 bases had no gene match. CDR3 protein: CASRLTGEAEQFF. The CDR3 DNA follows: TGTGCCAGCAGGCTTACAGGGGAAGCTGAGCAGTTCTTC.

The chain uses TRBV11-2 and TRBJ2-2; D is uncertain. V was pared by 1 base and J by 6 bases, with 9 bases between. CDR1 is SGHAT and CDR2 is FQNNGV in the germline V gene. The CDR3 is 14 residues long. CDR3 bases: TGTGCCAGCAGCTTAGTCTTCGGTTCCGGGGAGCTGTTTTTT. This gives the protein CASSLVFGSGELFF.

The rearrangement links TRBV3-1 (or the pseudogene TRBV3-2) to TRBJ1-1, with 8 positions matching TRBD1. J lost 3 bases, V lost 1 base, and 1 base had no gene match. From germline, CDR1 is LGHDT and CDR2 YNNKEL (reference sequence). The CDR3 contains 14 residues. For the CDR3, the DNA is TGTGCCAGCAGCCAAGCAGGGGGCGACACTGAAGCTTTCTTT. Protein: CASSQAGGDTEAFF.

The chain carries TRBV7-3 and TRBJ1-5, with D perhaps matching TRBD1 (6 bases). Germline loops: CDR1 SGHTA, CDR2 FQGTGA. The CDR3 runs to 15 residues. The V end lost 5 bases, the J end lost 4 bases, and 15 bases lay between the germline ends. DNA of the CDR3: TGTGCCAGCAGCCCCAGACAGCAGGGGAATCAGCCCCAGCATTTT. Its protein product is CASSPRQQGNQPQHF.

The genes are TRBV19 and TRBJ1-5, with 8 bases lining up with TRBD1. Looked up from germline, CDR1 is LNHDA and CDR2 is SQIVND (reference sequence). The CDR3 runs 14 residues. The ends lost 9 bases at V and 2 bases at J; junction bases unmatched: 6. This CDR3 reads CASFDRGGNQPQHF. CDR3 coding DNA: TGTGCCAGCTTCGACAGGGGTGGCAATCAGCCCCAGCATTTT.

V and J are TRBV27 and TRBJ1-6; D uncertain. CDR1 and CDR2 from the germline V gene are MNHEY and SMNVEV (reference sequence). Trimming removed 6 bases from V and 10 bases from J, with 7 bases in between. The CDR3 is made up of 11 amino acids. CDR3 protein: CASREKSPLHF. The CDR3 region has the DNA TGTGCCAGCAGAGAGAAATCACCCCTCCACTTT.

V gene TRBV20-1 combines with J gene TRBJ1-2; D not resolved. Germline V gene sequence: CDR1 DFQATT, CDR2 SNEGSKA (reference sequence). This CDR3 has 11 residues. The V end lost 2 bases, the J end lost 8 bases, and 9 bases lay between the germline ends. The DNA of the CDR3 is TGCAGTGCTAGAAACGACGGGGGCTACACCTTC. As protein: CSARNDGGYTF.

This clone was observed a few times. The chain is built from TRBV7-6 and TRBJ1-5; D is unresolved. The germline V gene has CDR1 SGHVS and CDR2 FNYEAQ. V dropped 4 bases and J dropped 5 bases, with 12 bases sitting between them. The CDR3 loop spans 14 amino acids. CDR3 amino acids: CASSSEVGDQPQHF. For the CDR3, the DNA is TGTGCCAGCAGCTCAGAGGTCGGAGATCAGCCCCAGCATTTT.

With respect to this clone: One junction end does not reproduce the germline sequence, and a read error may be involved. The rearrangement joins TRBV5-1 to TRBJ1-4, with D possibly matching TRBD1 (5 bases). The CDR3 spans 14 residues. Germline-derived CDR1 and CDR2 are SGHRS and YFSETQ. The CDR3 sequence: CASRRATGDEKLFF. CDR3 nucleotide sequence: TGTGCCAGCAGAAGGGCCACAGGAGATGAAAAACTGTTTTTT.

The chain combines TRBV21-1 with TRBJ1-1; the table's D call, TRBD1, has no DNA check behind it. TRBV21-1 is a recognized pseudogene. The CDR3 runs 16 residues. The CDR3 DNA sequence: TGTGCCAGCAGCAAAAGGGGAAAGGGCAGGAACACTGAAGCTTTCTTT. Protein sequence: CASSKRGKGRNTEAFF.

The chain employs TRBV19 and TRBJ1-2, with D unclear. Germline values: CDR1 LNHDA, CDR2 SQIVND (reference sequence). V was clipped by 4 bases and J by 7 bases, with 13 bases between them. The CDR3 length is 13 residues. CDR3 in amino acids: CASSRQASSGYTF. As DNA, the CDR3 is TGTGCCAGTAGTAGGCAGGCCTCCAGTGGCTACACCTTC. The full variable domain, with the rest looked up from reference TRBV19 and TRBJ1-2, is DGGITQSPKYLFRKEGQNVTLSCEQNLNHDAMYWYRQDPGQGLRLIYYSQIVNDFQKGDIAEGYSVSREKKESFPLTVTSAQKNPTAFYLCASSRQASSGYTFGSGTRLTVV.

The chain links TRBV7-2 to TRBJ2-3; D remains ambiguous. The length of the CDR3 is 13 residues. V gave up 4 bases and J gave up 3 bases, with 8 bases separating them. Germline values: CDR1 SGHTA, CDR2 FQGNSA. The CDR3 sequence: CASSSRITDTQYF. CDR3 nucleotide sequence: TGTGCCAGCAGCTCGAGGATTACAGATACGCAGTATTTT. Together with reference TRBV7-2 and TRBJ2-3, the CDR3 gives the full variable domain: GAGVSQSPSNKVTEKGKDVELRCDPISGHTALYWYRQSLGQGLEFLIYFQGNSAPDKSGLPSDRFSAERTGGSVSTLTIQRTQQEDSAVYLCASSSRITDTQYFGPGTRLTVL.

The J gene is TRBJ2-1, the V gene TRBV9; 14 positions agree with TRBD2. V lost 3 bases and J lost 7; bases outside the gene matches: 6. CDR1 is SGDLS, CDR2 YYNGEE, per germline. The CDR3 consists of 16 residues. The chain's CDR3 is CASSAGGTSGRNEQFF. DNA for the CDR3: TGTGCCAGCAGCGCCGGGGGGACTAGCGGGAGAAATGAGCAGTTCTTC.

The gene calls are TRBV19 and TRBJ1-1; a weak D match, TRBD1 (5 bases). The CDR3 has 15 residues. Germline CDR1 LNHDA, CDR2 SQIVND (reference sequence). V gave up 5 bases and J gave up 4 bases, with 17 bases separating them. Written as DNA, the CDR3 is TGTGCCAGTAGTCCCCAGGGTCTGGTGGGCACTGAAGCTTTCTTT. It encodes CASSPQGLVGTEAFF.

This clone was seen just once. This rearrangement joins TRBV11-2 to TRBJ1-2; D call uncertain. Per the germline V gene, CDR1 is SGHAT and CDR2 is FQNNGV. The CDR3 has 13 residues. Trimming cost V 3 bases and J 0 bases, with 5 bases left between them. CDR3 DNA: TGTGCCAGCAGCTTTGACACTAACTATGGCTACACCTTC. It is translated as CASSFDTNYGYTF.

The J gene is TRBJ2-6, the V gene TRBV7-2; D is perhaps TRBD1 (5 bases). V was trimmed by 5 bases and J by 5 bases, leaving 13 bases between them. Germline lookup yields CDR1 SGHTA and CDR2 FQGNSA. This CDR3 contains 15 residues. The CDR3 nucleotides read TGTGCCAGCAGCCTCTGGTCAGGGAGGGCCAACGTCCTGACTTTC. As protein: CASSLWSGRANVLTF.

The chain has TRBV7-7 and TRBJ2-5; D is possibly TRBD1 (6 bases). CDR3 length: 15 residues. CDR1 SSHAT and CDR2 FNYEAQ come from the germline V gene (reference sequence). V was cut by 3 bases and J by 5 bases, with 16 bases left in between. The CDR3: CASSLQGTGRETQYF. The CDR3 DNA reads as TGTGCCAGCAGCTTGCAGGGGACGGGGCGGGAGACCCAGTACTTC.

The chain is built from TRBV18 and TRBJ1-6, with D uncertain. From germline, CDR1 is KGHSH and CDR2 LQKENI. The V and J ends lost 3 bases and 10 bases respectively, with 16 bases between them. This CDR3 contains 15 residues. CDR3 nucleotide sequence: TGTGCCAGCTCACCTTACGACGGCCCTAGGTCACCCCTCCACTTT. Protein sequence: CASSPYDGPRSPLHF.

The rearrangement links TRBV15 to TRBJ2-3; the match to TRBD1 covers 9 bases. CDR3 length: 15 amino acids. Per the germline V gene, CDR1 is LNHNV and CDR2 is YYDKDF (reference sequence). V was pared by 3 bases and J by 4 bases, with 5 bases of the junction left unmatched. This chain's CDR3 is CATSRHRGQADTQYF. Here the CDR3 DNA reads TGTGCCACCAGCAGGCACAGGGGGCAGGCAGATACGCAGTATTTT. The whole variable domain, remainder taken from reference TRBV15 and TRBJ2-3, is DAMVIQNPRYQVTQFGKPVTLSCSQTLNHNVMYWYQQKSSQAPKLLFHYYDKDFNNEADTPDNFQSRRPNTSFCFLDIRSPGLGDTAMYLCATSRHRGQADTQYFGPGTRLTVL.

The V gene is TRBV7-8, the J gene TRBJ1-6, with TRBD1 identical over 9 bases. The length of the CDR3 is 15 residues. J was trimmed by 9 bases and V by 4 bases; bases with no gene match: 7. The germline CDR1 and CDR2 sequences are SGHVS and FQNEAQ. Here the CDR3 DNA reads TGTGCCAGCAGCTCAACAGGGGGCTTAGGTTCACCCCTCCACTTT. Its protein is CASSSTGGLGSPLHF.

The genes are TRBV6-5 and TRBJ2-1; 8 bases align to TRBD2. Germline V gene lookup returns CDR1 MNHEY and CDR2 SVGAGI. V lost 6 bases and J lost 9; bases outside the gene matches: 7. CDR3 length equals 13 residues. The CDR3 sequence is CASRVLAGGEQFF. CDR3 nucleotides: TGTGCCAGCAGAGTCCTAGCGGGTGGTGAGCAGTTCTTC.

This clone has only a few counts. V is TRBV4-2 and J is TRBJ1-2; maybe TRBD1 (5 bases). V lost 4 bases and J 8 bases, leaving 20 bases between the germline ends. Germline V gene lookup returns CDR1 LGHNA and CDR2 YNFKEQ. This CDR3 has 15 residues. CDR3 region: CASSLTPGESGGYTF. The CDR3 nucleotides read TGTGCCAGCAGCCTTACACCGGGGGAGTCGGGAGGCTACACCTTC.

The chain links TRBV27 to TRBJ2-7; D may be TRBD2 (5 bases). The CDR3 extends over 15 amino acids. Per the germline V gene, CDR1 is MNHEY and CDR2 is SMNVEV (reference sequence). V lost 7 bases and J 4 bases, leaving 20 bases between the germline ends. The CDR3 DNA reads TGTGCCAGCACCTTAAATGGCTTAGCGAGGTACGAGCAGTACGTC. Protein: CASTLNGLARYEQYV.

V and J are TRBV19 and TRBJ1-1; D is uncertain. Germline V gene lookup returns CDR1 LNHDA and CDR2 SQIVND (reference sequence). V lost 7 bases, J lost 1 base, and 19 bases lay in between. The CDR3 sequence is 16 residues long. This CDR3 reads CASTHIPPRGNTEAFF. The CDR3 DNA sequence: TGTGCCAGTACCCATATTCCACCCCGAGGGAACACTGAAGCTTTCTTT.

The chain uses TRBV7-2 and TRBJ1-2; D call uncertain. Germline V lookup: CDR1 SGHTA, CDR2 FQGNSA. V gave up 2 bases and J gave up 10 bases, with 14 bases separating them. The CDR3 runs 13 residues. The CDR3 spells CASSLRGVGAYTF. The CDR3 DNA reads as TGTGCCAGCAGCTTAAGAGGAGTGGGTGCCTACACCTTC.

The CDR3 DNA follows: TGTGCCAGTAGTATGTTGACAGGGGGGGACACCGGGGAGCTGTTTTTT. Translated, it gives CASSMLTGGDTGELFF. The chain joins TRBV19 to TRBJ2-2, with 9 bases fitting TRBD1. This CDR3 is 16 amino acids long. V lost 3 bases to trimming and J lost 3 bases; unmatched junction nucleotides: 5. Germline values: CDR1 LNHDA, CDR2 SQIVND (reference sequence). Supplemented by reference TRBV19 and TRBJ2-2, the full variable domain reads DGGITQSPKYLFRKEGQNVTLSCEQNLNHDAMYWYRQDPGQGLRLIYYSQIVNDFQKGDIAEGYSVSREKKESFPLTVTSAQKNPTAFYLCASSMLTGGDTGELFFGEGSRLTVL.